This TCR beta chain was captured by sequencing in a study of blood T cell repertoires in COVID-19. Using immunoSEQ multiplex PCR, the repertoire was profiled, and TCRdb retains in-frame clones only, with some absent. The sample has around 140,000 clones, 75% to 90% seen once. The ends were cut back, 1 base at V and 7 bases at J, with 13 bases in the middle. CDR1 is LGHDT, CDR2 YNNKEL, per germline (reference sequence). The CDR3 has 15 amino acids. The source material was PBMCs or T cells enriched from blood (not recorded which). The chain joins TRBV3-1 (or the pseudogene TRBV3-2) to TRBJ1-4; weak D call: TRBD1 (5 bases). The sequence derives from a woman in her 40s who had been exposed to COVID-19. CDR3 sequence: CASSQVREGSEKLFF. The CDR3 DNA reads TGTGCCAGCAGCCAAGTCAGGGAGGGAAGTGAAAAACTGTTTTTT.